The clone carrying this T cell receptor beta chain was counted only a few times. The data derive from a study of T cells in Graves' hyperthyroidism and ophthalmopathy. The germline gives CDR1 LGHDT, CDR2 YNNKEL (reference sequence). V was clipped by 3 bases and J by 4 bases, with 15 bases between them. The CDR3 sequence is 15 residues long. TCR beta CDR3 regions were amplified from RNA transcripts. First-round RT-PCR targeting the TCR CDR3 was performed with the HTBI primer set. One entry per CDR3 protein results from TCRdb running MiXCR on the multiplex PCR reads. Of approximately 520,000 distinct CDR3 sequences detected, less than 25% appear once; the ten largest clones hold approximately 11%.

The sample consisted of blood. The V and J genes are TRBV3-1 and TRBJ1-2; weak D call: TRBD1 (6 bases). This clonotype was obtained from a woman aged 30 to 39 with Graves' ophthalmopathy. CDR3 sequence (DNA): TGTGCCAGCAGCCAGGACTACAGGGATGGCTATGGCTACACCTTC. Residues: CASSQDYRDGYGYTF. The variable domain in full, completed from reference TRBV3-1 and TRBJ1-2, reads DTAVSQTPKYLVTQMGNDKSIKCEQNLGHDTMYWYKQDSKKFLKIMFSYNNKELIINETVPNRFSPKSPDKAHLNLHINSLELGDSAVYFCASSQDYRDGYGYTFGSGTRLTVV.